This TCR beta chain was captured in a study of beta chain features in type 1 diabetes. Whole-study results and caveats: Patients showed naive, central memory and Treg TCRB repertoires that appeared more similar than those of healthy donors. In type 1 diabetes patients, VDJ junctions had fewer insertions; deletions at these junctions were more frequent.

Every isolated RNA sample was fully reverse transcribed, so sequencing captured expressed TCRB transcripts. Repertoires were generated with immunoSEQ multiplex PCR, while TCRdb's copy carries only in-frame clones and drops some. The repertoire holds over 700,000 clones, with roughly 16% as singletons. Trimming took off 5 bases at V and 0 bases at J, with 20 bases between the two ends. The CDR3 is made up of 19 amino acids. Per the germline V gene, CDR1 is SGHTA and CDR2 is FQGNSA. This clone was observed a few times. No antigen is known for it. Sampling consisted of one heparinised blood draw per donor, averaging around 120 mL. Each of the CD4+ naive, central memory, regulatory and stem cell-like memory populations was sorted via CD45RO/CCR7/CD25/CD127/CD95/CD27.

The origin of this receptor is a woman aged 18 to 35 in good health. What was sequenced was naive CD4+ T cells from blood. The chain links TRBV7-2 to TRBJ2-6, with D possibly TRBD1 on 6 matching bases. CDR3 sequence: CASSLSGSGGASGANVLTF. DNA of the CDR3: TGTGCCAGCAGCCTATCCGGATCTGGGGGCGCCTCTGGGGCCAACGTCCTGACTTTC.